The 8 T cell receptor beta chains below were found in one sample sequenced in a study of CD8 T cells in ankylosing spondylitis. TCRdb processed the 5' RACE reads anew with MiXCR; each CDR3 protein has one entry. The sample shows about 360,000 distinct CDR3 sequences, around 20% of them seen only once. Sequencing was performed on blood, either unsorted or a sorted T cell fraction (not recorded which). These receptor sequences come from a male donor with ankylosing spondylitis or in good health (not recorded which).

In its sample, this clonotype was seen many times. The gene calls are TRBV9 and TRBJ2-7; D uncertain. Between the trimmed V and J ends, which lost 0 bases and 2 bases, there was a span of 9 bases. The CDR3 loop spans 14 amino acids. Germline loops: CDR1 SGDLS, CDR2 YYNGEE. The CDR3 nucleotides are TGTGCCAGCAGCGTAGGCGGTGAGACCTACGAGCAGTACTTC. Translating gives CASSVGGETYEQYF.

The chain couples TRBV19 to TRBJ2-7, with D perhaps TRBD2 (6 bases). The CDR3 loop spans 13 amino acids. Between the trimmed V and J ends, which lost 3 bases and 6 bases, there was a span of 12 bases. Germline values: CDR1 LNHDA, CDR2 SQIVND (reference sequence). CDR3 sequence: CASSINRGSEQYF. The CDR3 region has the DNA TGTGCCAGTAGTATTAACCGGGGGTCCGAGCAGTACTTC.

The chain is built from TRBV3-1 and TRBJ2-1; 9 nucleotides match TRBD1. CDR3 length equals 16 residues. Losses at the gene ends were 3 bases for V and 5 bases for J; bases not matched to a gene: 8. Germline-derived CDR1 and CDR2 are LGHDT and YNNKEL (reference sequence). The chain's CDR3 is CASSQATGGADNEQFF. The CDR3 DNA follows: TGTGCCAGCAGCCAGGCTACAGGGGGCGCCGACAATGAGCAGTTCTTC.

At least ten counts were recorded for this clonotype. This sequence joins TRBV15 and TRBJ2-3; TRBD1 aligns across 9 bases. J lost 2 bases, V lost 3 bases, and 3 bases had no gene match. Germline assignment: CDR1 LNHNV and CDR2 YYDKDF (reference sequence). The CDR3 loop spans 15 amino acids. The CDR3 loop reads CATSRGQGDTDTQYF. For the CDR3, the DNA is TGTGCCACCAGCAGGGGACAGGGCGACACAGATACGCAGTATTTT.

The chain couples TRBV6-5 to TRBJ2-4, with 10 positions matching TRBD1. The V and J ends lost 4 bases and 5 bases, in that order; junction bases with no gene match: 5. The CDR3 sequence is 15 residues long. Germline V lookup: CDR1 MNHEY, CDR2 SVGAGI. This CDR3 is CASSWGQGKENIQYF. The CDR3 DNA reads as TGTGCCAGCAGTTGGGGACAGGGGAAGGAAAACATTCAGTACTTC.

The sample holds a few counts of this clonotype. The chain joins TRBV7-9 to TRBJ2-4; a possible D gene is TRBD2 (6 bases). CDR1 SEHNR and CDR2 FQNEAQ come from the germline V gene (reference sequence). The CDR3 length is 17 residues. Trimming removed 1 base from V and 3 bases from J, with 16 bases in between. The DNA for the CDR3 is TGTGCCAGCAGCTTAGTAGGTTGGGGAGGAGGCAAAAACATTCAGTACTTC. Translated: CASSLVGWGGGKNIQYF.

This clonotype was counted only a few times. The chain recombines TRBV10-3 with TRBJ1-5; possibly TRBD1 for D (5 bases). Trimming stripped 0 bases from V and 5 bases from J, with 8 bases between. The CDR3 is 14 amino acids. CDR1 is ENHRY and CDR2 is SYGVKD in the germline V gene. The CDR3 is CAISESGGYQPQHF. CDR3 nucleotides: TGTGCCATCAGTGAGTCGGGGGGATATCAGCCCCAGCATTTT.

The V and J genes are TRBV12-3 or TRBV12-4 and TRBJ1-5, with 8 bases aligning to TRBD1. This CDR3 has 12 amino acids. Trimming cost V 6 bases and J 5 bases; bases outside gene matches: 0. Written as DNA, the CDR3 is TGTGCCAGCAGGACAGGGGATCAGCCCCAGCATTTT. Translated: CASRTGDQPQHF.